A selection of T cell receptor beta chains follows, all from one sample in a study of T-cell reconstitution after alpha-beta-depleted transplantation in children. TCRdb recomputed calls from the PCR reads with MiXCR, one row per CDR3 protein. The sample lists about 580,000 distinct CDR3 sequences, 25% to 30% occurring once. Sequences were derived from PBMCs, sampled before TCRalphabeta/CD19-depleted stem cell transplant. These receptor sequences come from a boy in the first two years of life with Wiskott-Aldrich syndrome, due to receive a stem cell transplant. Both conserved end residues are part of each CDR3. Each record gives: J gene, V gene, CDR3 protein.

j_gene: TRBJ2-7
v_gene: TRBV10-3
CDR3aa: CAISGFRVNEQYF

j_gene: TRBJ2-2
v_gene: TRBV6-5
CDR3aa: CASSSPTGGGTGELFF

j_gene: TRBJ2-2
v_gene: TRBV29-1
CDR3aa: CSVDERSTGELFF

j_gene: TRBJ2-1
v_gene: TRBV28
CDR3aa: CASSLARQSRSYNEQFF

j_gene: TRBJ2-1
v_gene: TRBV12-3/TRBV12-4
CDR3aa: CASSLHRGNEQFF

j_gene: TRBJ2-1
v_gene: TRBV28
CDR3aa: CASSGNNEQFF

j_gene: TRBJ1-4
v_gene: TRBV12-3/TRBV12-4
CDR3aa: CASSEQGNELFF

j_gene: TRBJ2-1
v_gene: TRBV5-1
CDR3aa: CASSLGKTSGARDEQFF

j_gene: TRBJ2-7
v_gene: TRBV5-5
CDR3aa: CASSLVAASGGLEQYF

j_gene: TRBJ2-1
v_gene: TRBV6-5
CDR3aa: CPSSLRGNEQFF

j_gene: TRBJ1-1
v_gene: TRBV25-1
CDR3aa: CASTTWQRRSNTEAFF

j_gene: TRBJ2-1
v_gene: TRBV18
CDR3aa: CASSRTVPPGGHSYNEQFF

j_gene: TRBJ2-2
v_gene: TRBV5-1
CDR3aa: CASSLVPTRAGELFF

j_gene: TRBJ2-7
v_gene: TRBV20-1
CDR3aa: CSARVPAKVHEQYF

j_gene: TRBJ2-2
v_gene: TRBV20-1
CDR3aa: CSARRLAGVGGELFF

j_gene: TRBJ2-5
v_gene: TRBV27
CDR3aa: CASSLLGGVGETQYF

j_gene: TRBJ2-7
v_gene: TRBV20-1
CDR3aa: CSARGAGSYEQYF

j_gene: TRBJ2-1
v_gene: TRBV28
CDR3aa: CASSRLTSNNEQFF

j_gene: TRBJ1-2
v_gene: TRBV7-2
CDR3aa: CASSWRDGYGYTF

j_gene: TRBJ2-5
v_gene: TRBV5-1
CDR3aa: CASSWGGQKQETQYF

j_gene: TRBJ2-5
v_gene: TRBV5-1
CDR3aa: CASSVTSGRQETQYF

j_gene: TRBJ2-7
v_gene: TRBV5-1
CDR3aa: CASSLLREPHEQYF

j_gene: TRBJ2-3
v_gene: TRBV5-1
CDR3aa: CASRTLGGAKTSTDTQYF

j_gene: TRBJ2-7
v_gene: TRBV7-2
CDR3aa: CASSSADRAYEQYF

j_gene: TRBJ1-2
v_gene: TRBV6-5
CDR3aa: CASSYSGGEANYGYTF

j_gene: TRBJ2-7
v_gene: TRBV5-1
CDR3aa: CASSLLGLAGVQGYEQYF

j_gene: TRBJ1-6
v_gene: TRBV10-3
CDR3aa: CAISAYEDSPLHF

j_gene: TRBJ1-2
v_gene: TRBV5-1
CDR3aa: CASSVGTGDGYTF

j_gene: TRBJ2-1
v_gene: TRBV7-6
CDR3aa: CASSLVPPGLMDNEQFF

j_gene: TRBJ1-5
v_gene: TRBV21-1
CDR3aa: CASSKGLPSNQPQHF

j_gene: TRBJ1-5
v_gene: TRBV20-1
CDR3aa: CSAGTGSQPQHF

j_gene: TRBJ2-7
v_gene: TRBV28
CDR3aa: CASSLWGPGDF

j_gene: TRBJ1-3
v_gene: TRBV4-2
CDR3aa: CASSQGRGAGNTIYF

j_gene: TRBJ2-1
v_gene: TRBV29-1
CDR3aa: CSVEASGYRSRYNEQFF

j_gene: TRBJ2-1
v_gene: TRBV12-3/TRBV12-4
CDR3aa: CASSLLRDMNNEQFF

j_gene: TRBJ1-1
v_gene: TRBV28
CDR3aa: CASLTGWRNTEAFF

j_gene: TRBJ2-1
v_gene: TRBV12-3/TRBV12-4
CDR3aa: CASSLGGTEDEQFF

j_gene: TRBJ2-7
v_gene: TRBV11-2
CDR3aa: CASSLLVARAYEQYF

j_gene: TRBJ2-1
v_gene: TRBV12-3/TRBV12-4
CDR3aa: CASSLPSGRAGNEQFF

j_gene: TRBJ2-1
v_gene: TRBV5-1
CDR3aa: CASSTGGVRANEQFF

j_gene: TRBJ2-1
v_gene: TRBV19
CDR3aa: CASSWTSGRRNEQFF

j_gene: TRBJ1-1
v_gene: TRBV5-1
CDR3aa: CASSLNRGGTEAFF

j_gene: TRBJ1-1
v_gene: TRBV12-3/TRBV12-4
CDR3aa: CASSPADSLNTEAFF

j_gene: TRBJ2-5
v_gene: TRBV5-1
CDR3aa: CASTGLGQYQETQYF

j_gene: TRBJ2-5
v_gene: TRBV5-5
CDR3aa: CASSQNVLARETQYF

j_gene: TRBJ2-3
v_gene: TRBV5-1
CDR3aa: CASSLMERERGDTQYF

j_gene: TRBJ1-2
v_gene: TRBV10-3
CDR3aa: CAISDSGGSYGYTF

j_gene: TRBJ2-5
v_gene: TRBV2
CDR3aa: CASSAGVLGETQYF